This T cell receptor beta chain was obtained from a study of blood T cells in healthy people across ages. Overall study findings and caveats: Unsorted PBMCs prevented conclusive naive versus antigen-experienced comparison.

V lost 5 bases, J lost 7 bases, and 8 bases stayed unmatched. The CDR3 consists of 14 residues. Only a few counts were recorded for this clonotype. The antigen remains undetermined. For the second PCR, which ran for 7 to 11 cycles, a sample-barcoded 5' primer and a J-beta primer mix were used. Each cDNA molecule was tagged by a template-switch adaptor that had 12 random nucleotides. Each single sample gave us at least 2.5 million CDR3-containing paired-end reads. TCRdb reprocessed the 5' RACE reads with MiXCR, giving one entry per CDR3 protein. The repertoire has over a million distinct CDR3 sequences, approximately 42% of them found once; the top ten carry under 8%. Each donor gave roughly 10 milliliters of peripheral blood.

The receptor comes from a woman in her late teens or twenties in good health. The chain combines TRBV12-3 or TRBV12-4 with TRBJ1-5, with TRBD1 identical over 7 bases. The sequencing sample was made of blood. The CDR3 sequence: CASSAQGEIQPQHF. DNA for the CDR3: TGTGCCAGCAGTGCGCAGGGGGAGATACAGCCCCAGCATTTT.